A single sample gave rise to the 10 T cell receptor beta chains below, sequenced in a study of blood T cell repertoires in COVID-19. Data came from immunoSEQ multiplex PCR; TCRdb stores just in-frame clones and leaves some out. The repertoire includes 100,000 to 150,000 clones, approximately 91% of them detected once, and 1.2% sits in the top ten. The sample consisted of peripheral blood. All receptors come from a woman older than 75 with acute or convalescent COVID-19.

J is TRBJ1-1 and V is TRBV3-1 (or the pseudogene TRBV3-2); no firm D call. Trimming pared 4 bases from V and 0 bases from J, leaving 9 bases between. The CDR3 is made up of 14 amino acids. CDR1 is LGHDT and CDR2 is YNNKEL in the germline V gene (reference sequence). CDR3 sequence (DNA): TGTGCCAGCAGCCCAAACCGGTTGAACACTGAAGCTTTCTTT. Its protein product is CASSPNRLNTEAFF.

The chain is built from TRBV11-2 and TRBJ2-3; 8 bases are shared with TRBD1. The CDR3 is 14 amino acids. Germline lookup yields CDR1 SGHAT and CDR2 FQNNGV. V dropped 1 base and J dropped 4; count of bases not matched to a gene: 1. The CDR3 region is CASSLGTGPDTQYF. CDR3 bases: TGTGCCAGCAGCTTAGGGACAGGGCCAGATACGCAGTATTTT. The full variable domain, rest sourced from reference TRBV11-2 and TRBJ2-3, is EAGVAQSPRYKIIEKRQSVAFWCNPISGHATLYWYQQILGQGPKLLIQFQNNGVVDDSQLPKDRFSAERLKGVDSTLKIQPAKLEDSAVYLCASSLGTGPDTQYFGPGTRLTVL.

This clone was picked up one time. The V and J genes are TRBV24-1 and TRBJ1-1; D might be TRBD1 (6 bases). The CDR3 length is 13 residues. Germline V CDR1 and CDR2: KGHDR, SFDVKD. Trimming shortened V by 6 bases and J by 8 bases, and 15 bases separated the two germline ends. CDR3 nucleotide sequence: TGTGCCACCAGTCCCGGGGGGGCTACCGAAGCTTTCTTT. This encodes CATSPGGATEAFF.

This chain connects TRBV7-9 to TRBJ1-1; D possibly corresponds to TRBD1 (5 bases). The CDR3 is 15 residues long. Trimming took 2 bases from V and 1 from J, leaving 11 bases between them. CDR1 and CDR2 (germline): SEHNR, FQNEAQ (reference sequence). CDR3 region: CASSLSGGANTEAFF. The CDR3 nucleotides are TGTGCCAGCAGCTTATCGGGAGGGGCGAACACTGAAGCTTTCTTT.

The chain carries TRBV24-1 and TRBJ1-5, with TRBD1 matching 7 bases. The junction had 3 bases not matched to a gene; V was cut back by 5 bases and J by 0 bases. The CDR3 has 15 residues. The germline gives CDR1 KGHDR, CDR2 SFDVKD. The CDR3 is CATSARQGSNQPQHF. CDR3 DNA sequence: TGTGCCACCAGTGCGAGACAGGGTAGCAATCAGCCCCAGCATTTT.

This rearrangement joins TRBV19 to TRBJ2-1; the match to TRBD2 covers 10 bases. Trimming took 9 bases from V and 2 from J; bases not matched to a gene: 22. CDR1 and CDR2 from the germline V gene are LNHDA and SQIVND (reference sequence). The CDR3 extends over 20 amino acids. The CDR3 is CASALRGLAGEARAYNEQFF. CDR3 nucleotide sequence: TGTGCCAGCGCCCTCAGGGGGCTAGCGGGAGAGGCAAGGGCCTACAATGAGCAGTTCTTC.

J is TRBJ1-2 and V is TRBV18; 7 nucleotides align to TRBD1. J lost 2 bases, V lost 2 bases, and 5 bases had no gene match. This CDR3 has 15 residues. Germline loops: CDR1 KGHSH, CDR2 LQKENI. CDR3 sequence reads: CASSPSSRGNYGYTF. The CDR3 coding sequence is TGTGCCAGCTCACCAAGTTCCAGGGGGAACTATGGCTACACCTTC.

This chain uses TRBV6-1 with TRBJ1-6; D uncertain. CDR3 length: 14 residues. V lost 2 bases and J 6 bases, leaving 8 bases between the germline ends. Germline lookup yields CDR1 MNHNS and CDR2 SASEGT. The CDR3 coding sequence is TGTGCCAGCAGTGAACGGGAGACTAATTCACCCCTCCACTTT. Its translation is CASSERETNSPLHF.

This chain uses TRBV7-9 with TRBJ2-7, with D perhaps TRBD1 (6 bases). The ends were cut back, 5 bases at V and 4 bases at J, with 12 bases in the middle. CDR1 and CDR2 from the germline V gene are SEHNR and FQNEAQ (reference sequence). The CDR3 spans 13 residues. CDR3 nucleotides: TGTGCCAGCAGCCGGGACACCCTTTACGAGCAGTACTTC. Amino acid sequence: CASSRDTLYEQYF.

As DNA, the CDR3 is TGTGCCAGCAGTTATGAGTCTAGCGGAGCCAAAAACATTCAGTACTTC. Residues: CASSYESSGAKNIQYF. V gene TRBV6-5 combines with J gene TRBJ2-4; TRBD2 agrees at 7 bases. The CDR3 runs 16 residues. With 3 bases clipped from V and 0 bases from J, the junction kept 5 bases outside the gene matches. CDR1 MNHEY and CDR2 SVGAGI come from the germline V gene.